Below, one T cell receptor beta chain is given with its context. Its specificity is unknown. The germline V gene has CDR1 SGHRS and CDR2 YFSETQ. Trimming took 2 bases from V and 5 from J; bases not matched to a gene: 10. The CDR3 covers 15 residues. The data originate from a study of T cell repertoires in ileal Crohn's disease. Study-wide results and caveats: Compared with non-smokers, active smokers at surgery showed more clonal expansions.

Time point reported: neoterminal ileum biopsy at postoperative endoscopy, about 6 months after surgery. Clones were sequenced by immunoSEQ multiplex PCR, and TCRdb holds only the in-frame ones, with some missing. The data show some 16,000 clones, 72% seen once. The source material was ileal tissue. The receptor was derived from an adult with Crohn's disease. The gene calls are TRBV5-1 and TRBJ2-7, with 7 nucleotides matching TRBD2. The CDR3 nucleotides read TGCGCCAGCAGCTTAAGGGCGGGAGCTGGGAACGAGCAGTACTTC. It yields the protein CASSLRAGAGNEQYF.